These 14 T cell receptor beta chains were all obtained from the same sample, sequenced in a study of cytomegalovirus exposure and HLA in healthy donors. PCR used 60 Vbeta primers and 13 Jbeta primers. TCRdb's table, derived via immunoSEQ multiplex PCR, lists solely in-frame clones and lacks some. The sample has around 150,000 clones, approximately 80% seen once; the top ten hold 3.7%. Source material: PBMCs. The receptors stem from a man aged 25-40 years in good health and CMV-seropositive.

A few counts support this clone. This chain links TRBV2 with TRBJ2-1; 9 bases match TRBD2. This CDR3 region has 13 residues. The junction had 2 bases not matched to a gene; V was cut back by 8 bases and J by 3 bases. The germline CDR1 and CDR2 sequences are SNHLY and FYNNEI. The DNA for the CDR3 is TGTGCCAGCGCTAGCGGGGACTACAATGAGCAGTTCTTC. As protein: CASASGDYNEQFF.

The chain is built from TRBV28 and TRBJ1-2, with D possibly TRBD1 on 5 matching bases. CDR3 size: 13 residues. CDR1 is MDHEN and CDR2 is SYDVKM in the germline V gene. V was cut by 8 bases and J by 3 bases, with 13 bases left in between. CDR3 nucleotide sequence: TGTGCCAGCGGGACTTTTGGGGACTATGGCTACACCTTC. As protein: CASGTFGDYGYTF.

A few counts support this clone. V usage is TRBV10-3 and J usage is TRBJ2-1; a weak D match, TRBD1 (6 bases). The CDR3 has 13 residues. V dropped 6 bases and J dropped 11 bases, with 17 bases sitting between them. Germline lookup yields CDR1 ENHRY and CDR2 SYGVKD. CDR3 residues: CAIRAGDPGQQFF. Here the CDR3 DNA reads TGTGCCATCAGAGCAGGGGACCCGGGGCAGCAGTTCTTC.

This chain links TRBV29-1 with TRBJ1-2; TRBD1 might be the D (5 bases). Looked up from germline, CDR1 is SQVTM and CDR2 is ANQGSEA. V gave up 8 bases and J gave up 6 bases, with 22 bases separating them. CDR3 length: 14 residues. In DNA form, the CDR3 reads TGCAGCCTTTGGGAGGGGACGTCTCGTAATGGCTACACCTTC. It translates to CSLWEGTSRNGYTF.

The chain uses TRBV27 and TRBJ1-1; 7 bases agree with TRBD1. The CDR3 runs 13 residues. The trim removed 6 bases at V and 4 bases at J, leaving 5 bases unmatched. CDR1 is MNHEY and CDR2 is SMNVEV in the germline V gene (reference sequence). In DNA form, the CDR3 reads TGTGCCAGCAGGTTACAGGGGAGCACTGAAGCTTTCTTT. Translating gives CASRLQGSTEAFF.

V and J are TRBV6-6 and TRBJ2-3, with 9 bases fitting TRBD1. This CDR3 has 15 residues. CDR1 is MNHNY and CDR2 is SVGAGI in the germline V gene (reference sequence). J gave up 3 bases and V 8 bases, and 9 bases lay outside the gene matches. The CDR3 spells CASGPGQGGTDTQYF. In DNA, the CDR3 is TGTGCCAGCGGCCCGGGACAGGGAGGAACAGATACGCAGTATTTT.

J is TRBJ2-5 and V is TRBV10-1; D is unclear. The CDR3 totals 14 residues. From germline, CDR1 is WNHNN and CDR2 SYGVQD (reference sequence). The V gene lost 6 bases and the J gene lost 5 bases, with 16 bases spanning the gap. The chain's CDR3 is CASSPTRTWETQYF. The CDR3 DNA sequence: TGCGCCAGCAGCCCGACACGAACGTGGGAGACCCAGTACTTC.

The chain has TRBV5-4 and TRBJ1-2, with D unclear. V was clipped by 0 bases and J by 4 bases, with 13 bases between them. The germline V gene has CDR1 SGHNT and CDR2 YYREEE (reference sequence). CDR3 size: 15 residues. CDR3 bases: TGTGCCAGCAGCTTGGAGCCCCGGGAGTCCTATGGCTACACCTTC. This translates into CASSLEPRESYGYTF.

The chain is built from TRBV29-1 and TRBJ2-1; TRBD2 agrees at 12 bases. Per germline, CDR1 SQVTM and CDR2 ANQGSEA. The length of the CDR3 is 14 residues. V dropped 5 bases and J dropped 8; count of bases not matched to a gene: 7. CDR3 in DNA: TGCAGCGTTCTAGCGGGGGGGGTTTGGGATGAGCAGTTCTTC. It encodes CSVLAGGVWDEQFF.

This sequence joins TRBV5-1 and TRBJ2-7, with 12 bases lining up with TRBD2. Trimming took 4 bases from V and 0 from J; bases not matched to a gene: 5. The CDR3 length is 16 residues. Germline lookup yields CDR1 SGHRS and CDR2 YFSETQ. CDR3 amino acids: CASSLRTSGDSYEQYF. In nucleotides, the CDR3 is TGCGCCAGCAGCCTCCGGACTAGCGGGGACTCCTACGAGCAGTACTTC.

The chain combines TRBV29-1 with TRBJ1-2, with TRBD1 as a possible D gene (5 bases). Germline V gene sequence: CDR1 SQVTM, CDR2 ANQGSEA. CDR3 size: 13 residues. Trimming stripped 8 bases from V and 5 bases from J, with 18 bases between. Here the CDR3 reads CSCWGDRQYGYTF. Written as DNA, the CDR3 is TGCAGCTGTTGGGGGGACCGACAGTATGGCTACACCTTC.

The genes are TRBV25-1 and TRBJ1-5; unclear D gene. The germline V and J ends were trimmed by 3 bases and 0 bases, with 18 bases remaining between them. The germline V gene encodes CDR1 MGHDK and CDR2 SYGVNS. CDR3 size: 18 residues. The CDR3 sequence: CASSDPPFRDDSNQPQHF. DNA of the CDR3: TGTGCCAGCAGTGACCCTCCTTTCCGGGATGATAGCAATCAGCCCCAGCATTTT.

The chain combines TRBV10-3 with TRBJ1-1; TRBD1 aligns across 7 bases. CDR3 length equals 13 residues. The J segment lost 8 bases and the V segment lost 4 bases, leaving 7 bases of the junction unmatched. In germline, CDR1 is ENHRY, CDR2 SYGVKD. The CDR3 is CAISVVQGTEAFF. The CDR3 bases are TGTGCCATCAGTGTGGTACAGGGGACCGAAGCTTTCTTT.

The chain employs TRBV15 and TRBJ2-7; 11 positions match TRBD2. The CDR3 loop spans 16 amino acids. From germline, CDR1 is LNHNV and CDR2 YYDKDF (reference sequence). The V gene end was trimmed by 0 bases and the J gene end by 2 bases; junction bases not matched to a gene: 3. The CDR3 sequence is CATSRELAGDPYEQYF. The CDR3 DNA reads as TGTGCCACCAGCAGAGAACTAGCGGGGGACCCCTACGAGCAGTACTTC.